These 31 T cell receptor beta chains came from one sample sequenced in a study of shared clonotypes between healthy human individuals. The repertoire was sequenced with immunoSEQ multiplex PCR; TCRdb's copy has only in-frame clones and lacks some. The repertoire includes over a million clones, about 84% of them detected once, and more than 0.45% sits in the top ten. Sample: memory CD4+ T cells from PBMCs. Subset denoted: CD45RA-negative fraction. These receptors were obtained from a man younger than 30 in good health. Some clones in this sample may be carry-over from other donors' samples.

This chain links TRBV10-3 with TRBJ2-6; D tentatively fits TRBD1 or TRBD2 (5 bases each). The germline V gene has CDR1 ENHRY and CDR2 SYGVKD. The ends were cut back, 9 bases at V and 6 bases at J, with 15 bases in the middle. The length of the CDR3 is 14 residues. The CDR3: CAIKGPAKANVLTF. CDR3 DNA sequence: TGTGCCATAAAGGGACCCGCCAAGGCCAACGTCCTGACTTTC.

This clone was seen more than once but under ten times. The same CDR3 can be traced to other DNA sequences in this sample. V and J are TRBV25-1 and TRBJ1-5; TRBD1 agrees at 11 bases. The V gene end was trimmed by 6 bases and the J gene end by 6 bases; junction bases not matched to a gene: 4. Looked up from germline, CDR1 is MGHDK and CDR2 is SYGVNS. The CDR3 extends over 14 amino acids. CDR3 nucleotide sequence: TGTGCCAGCAGCGGACAGGGGGCCGGTCAGCCCCAGCATTTT. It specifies CASSGQGAGQPQHF.

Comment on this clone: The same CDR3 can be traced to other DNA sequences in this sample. In DNA form, the CDR3 reads TGTGCCTGGGGGGGAGAAAAACTGTTTTTT. Its translation: CAWGGEKLFF. The chain joins TRBV30 to TRBJ1-4; the D gene is possibly TRBD1 (5 bases). The ends were cut back, 5 bases at V and 8 bases at J, with 6 bases in the middle. Germline V lookup: CDR1 GTSNPN, CDR2 SVGIG (reference sequence). This CDR3 contains 10 residues.

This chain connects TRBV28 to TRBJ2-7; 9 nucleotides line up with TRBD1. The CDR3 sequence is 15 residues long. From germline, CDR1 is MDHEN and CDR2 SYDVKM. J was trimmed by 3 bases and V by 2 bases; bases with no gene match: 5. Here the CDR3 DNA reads TGTGCCAGCAGTTTAGGGGGACAGGGCTACTACGAGCAGTACTTC. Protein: CASSLGGQGYYEQYF.

The CDR3 region is CASSLYGQAYNEQFF. CDR3 DNA sequence: TGCGCCAGCAGCTTGTACGGACAGGCGTACAATGAGCAGTTCTTC. J is TRBJ2-1 and V is TRBV5-1; 7 bases are shared with TRBD1. Trimming cost V 1 base and J 4 bases; bases outside gene matches: 5. The CDR3 runs to 15 residues. CDR1 and CDR2 from the germline V gene are SGHRS and YFSETQ.

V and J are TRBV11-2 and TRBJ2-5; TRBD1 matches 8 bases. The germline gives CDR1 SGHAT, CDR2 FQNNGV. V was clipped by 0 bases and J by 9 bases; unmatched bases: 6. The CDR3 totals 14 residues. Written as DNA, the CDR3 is TGTGCCAGCAGCTTAGAGCGACAGGGGCCACCCCAGTACTTC. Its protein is CASSLERQGPPQYF. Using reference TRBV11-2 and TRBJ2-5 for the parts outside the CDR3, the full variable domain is EAGVAQSPRYKIIEKRQSVAFWCNPISGHATLYWYQQILGQGPKLLIQFQNNGVVDDSQLPKDRFSAERLKGVDSTLKIQPAKLEDSAVYLCASSLERQGPPQYFGPGTRLLVL.

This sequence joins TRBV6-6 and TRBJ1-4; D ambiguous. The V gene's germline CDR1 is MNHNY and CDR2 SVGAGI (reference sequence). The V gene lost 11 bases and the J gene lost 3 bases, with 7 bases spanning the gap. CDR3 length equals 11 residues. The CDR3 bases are TGTGCCCTGGGGTCTAATGAAAAACTGTTTTTT. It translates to CALGSNEKLFF.

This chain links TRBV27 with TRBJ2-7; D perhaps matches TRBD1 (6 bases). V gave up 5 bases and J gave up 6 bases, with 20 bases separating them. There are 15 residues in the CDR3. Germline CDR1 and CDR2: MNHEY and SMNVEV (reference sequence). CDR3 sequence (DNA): TGTGCCAGCAGTCTCCAACAGGGAGTGGGGAGCGAGCAGTACTTC. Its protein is CASSLQQGVGSEQYF.

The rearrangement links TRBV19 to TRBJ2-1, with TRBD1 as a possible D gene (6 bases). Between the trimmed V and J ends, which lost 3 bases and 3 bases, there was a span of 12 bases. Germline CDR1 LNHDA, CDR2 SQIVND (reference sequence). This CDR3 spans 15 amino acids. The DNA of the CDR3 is TGTGCCAGTAGTATGGTGGGGGCTGGCTACAATGAGCAGTTCTTC. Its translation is CASSMVGAGYNEQFF.

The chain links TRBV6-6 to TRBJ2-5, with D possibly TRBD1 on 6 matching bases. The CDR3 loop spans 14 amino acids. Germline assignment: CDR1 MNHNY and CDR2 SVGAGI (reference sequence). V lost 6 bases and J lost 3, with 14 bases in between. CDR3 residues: CASRPPQGKETQYF. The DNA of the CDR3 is TGTGCCAGCAGACCGCCACAGGGAAAAGAGACCCAGTACTTC.

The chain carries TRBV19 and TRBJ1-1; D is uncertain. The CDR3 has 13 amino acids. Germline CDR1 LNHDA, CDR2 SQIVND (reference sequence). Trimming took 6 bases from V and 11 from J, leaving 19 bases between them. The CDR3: CASREMGSWGAFF. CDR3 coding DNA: TGTGCCAGTAGGGAAATGGGGTCGTGGGGTGCTTTCTTT.

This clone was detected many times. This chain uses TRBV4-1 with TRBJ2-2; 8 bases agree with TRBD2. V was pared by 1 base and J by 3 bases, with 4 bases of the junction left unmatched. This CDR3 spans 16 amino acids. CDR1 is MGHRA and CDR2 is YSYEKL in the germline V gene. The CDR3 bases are TGCGCCAGCAGCCAAGGTCAGCGGGGGTACACCGGGGAGCTGTTTTTT. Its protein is CASSQGQRGYTGELFF.

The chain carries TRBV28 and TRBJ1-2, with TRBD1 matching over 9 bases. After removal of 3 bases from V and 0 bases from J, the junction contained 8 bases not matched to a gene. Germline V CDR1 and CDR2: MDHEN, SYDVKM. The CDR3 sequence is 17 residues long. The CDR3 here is CASSLGGTGNSNYGYTF. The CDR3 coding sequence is TGTGCCAGCAGTTTGGGGGGGACAGGGAATTCTAACTATGGCTACACCTTC.

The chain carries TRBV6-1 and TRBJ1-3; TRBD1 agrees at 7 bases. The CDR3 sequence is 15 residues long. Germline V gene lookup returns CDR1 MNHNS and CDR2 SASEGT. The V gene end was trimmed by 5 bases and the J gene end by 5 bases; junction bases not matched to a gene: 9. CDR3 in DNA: TGTGCCAGCAGTCCCGGGACAGAGTTACGAAACACCATATATTTT. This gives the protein CASSPGTELRNTIYF.

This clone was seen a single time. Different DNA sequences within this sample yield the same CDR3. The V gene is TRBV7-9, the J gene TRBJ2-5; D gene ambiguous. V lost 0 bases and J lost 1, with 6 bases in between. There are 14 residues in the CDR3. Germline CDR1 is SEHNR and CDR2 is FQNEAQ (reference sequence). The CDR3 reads CASSLAGIQETQYF. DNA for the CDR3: TGTGCCAGCAGCTTAGCGGGAATCCAAGAGACCCAGTACTTC.

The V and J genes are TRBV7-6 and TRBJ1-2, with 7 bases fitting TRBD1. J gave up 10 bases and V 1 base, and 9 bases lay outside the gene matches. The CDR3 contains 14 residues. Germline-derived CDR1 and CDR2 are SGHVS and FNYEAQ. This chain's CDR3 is CASSLGSRDSAYTF. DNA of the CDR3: TGTGCCAGCAGCTTAGGCAGCCGGGACAGCGCCTACACCTTC.

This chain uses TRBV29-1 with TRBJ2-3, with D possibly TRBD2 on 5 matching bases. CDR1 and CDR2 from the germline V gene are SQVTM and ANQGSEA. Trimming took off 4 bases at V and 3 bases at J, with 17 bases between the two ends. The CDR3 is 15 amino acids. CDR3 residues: CSVVFGLAITDTQYF. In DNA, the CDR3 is TGCAGCGTTGTTTTCGGCCTAGCAATTACAGATACGCAGTATTTT.

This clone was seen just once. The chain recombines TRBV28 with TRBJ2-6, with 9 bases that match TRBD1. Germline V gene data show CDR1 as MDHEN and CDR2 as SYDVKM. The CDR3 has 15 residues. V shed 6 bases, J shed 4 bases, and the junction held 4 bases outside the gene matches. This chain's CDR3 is CASRKQGAGANVLTF. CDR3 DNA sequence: TGTGCCAGCAGAAAACAGGGGGCCGGGGCCAACGTCCTGACTTTC.

This CDR3 reads CASSIPGALYNEQFF. The CDR3 DNA follows: TGTGCCAGTAGTATACCAGGGGCCCTCTACAATGAGCAGTTCTTC. The chain is built from TRBV19 and TRBJ2-1, with TRBD1 as a possible D gene (6 bases). CDR3 length: 15 amino acids. The germline V gene has CDR1 LNHDA and CDR2 SQIVND (reference sequence). V lost 2 bases, J lost 3 bases, and 11 bases lay in between.

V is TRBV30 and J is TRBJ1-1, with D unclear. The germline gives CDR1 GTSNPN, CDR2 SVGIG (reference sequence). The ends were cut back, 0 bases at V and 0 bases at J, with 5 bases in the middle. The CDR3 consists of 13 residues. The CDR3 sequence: CAWSVMVNTEAFF. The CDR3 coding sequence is TGTGCCTGGAGTGTAATGGTGAACACTGAAGCTTTCTTT.

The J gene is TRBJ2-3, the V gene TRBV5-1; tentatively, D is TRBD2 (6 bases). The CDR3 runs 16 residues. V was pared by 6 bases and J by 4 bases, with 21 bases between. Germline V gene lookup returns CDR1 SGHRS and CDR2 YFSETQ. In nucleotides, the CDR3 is TGCGCCAGCACCTTTGGGGCGGGACCCGGGTCAGATACGCAGTATTTT. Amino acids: CASTFGAGPGSDTQYF.

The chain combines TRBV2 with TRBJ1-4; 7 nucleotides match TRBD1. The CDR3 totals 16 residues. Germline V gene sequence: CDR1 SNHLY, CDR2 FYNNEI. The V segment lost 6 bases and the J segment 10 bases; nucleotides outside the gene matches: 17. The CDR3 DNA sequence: TGTGCCAGCAGCGAATCTTCCGGGACAGTCTTTACAAAACTGTTTTTT. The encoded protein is CASSESSGTVFTKLFF.

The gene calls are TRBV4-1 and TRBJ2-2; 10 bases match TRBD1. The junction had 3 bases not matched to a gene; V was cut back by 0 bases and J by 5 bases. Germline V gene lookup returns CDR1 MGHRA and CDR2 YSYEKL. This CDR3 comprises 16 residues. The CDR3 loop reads CASSQEGQGRTGELFF. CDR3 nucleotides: TGCGCCAGCAGCCAAGAGGGACAGGGGAGAACCGGGGAGCTGTTTTTT.

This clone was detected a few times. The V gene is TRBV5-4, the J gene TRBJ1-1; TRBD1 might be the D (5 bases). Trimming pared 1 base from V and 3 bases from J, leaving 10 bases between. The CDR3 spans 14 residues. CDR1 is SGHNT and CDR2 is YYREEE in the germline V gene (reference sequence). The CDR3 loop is CASSLLGGDTEAFF. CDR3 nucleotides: TGTGCCAGCAGCTTGCTCGGGGGGGACACTGAAGCTTTCTTT.

CDR3 amino acids: CASSQGISGNTIYF. The CDR3 DNA sequence: TGTGCCAGCAGCCAAGGGATTTCTGGAAACACCATATATTTT. The V call is TRBV4-2, the J call TRBJ1-3; D remains unclear. The ends were cut back, 1 base at V and 1 base at J, with 5 bases in the middle. The CDR3 length is 14 residues. Per germline, CDR1 LGHNA and CDR2 YNFKEQ.

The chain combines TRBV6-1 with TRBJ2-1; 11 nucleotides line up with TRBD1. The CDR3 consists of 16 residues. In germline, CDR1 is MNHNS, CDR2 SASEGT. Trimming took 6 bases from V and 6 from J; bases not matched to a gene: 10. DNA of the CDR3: TGTGCCAGCAGGGAATTAGGACAGGGGGCCAGCAATGAGCAGTTCTTC. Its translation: CASRELGQGASNEQFF.

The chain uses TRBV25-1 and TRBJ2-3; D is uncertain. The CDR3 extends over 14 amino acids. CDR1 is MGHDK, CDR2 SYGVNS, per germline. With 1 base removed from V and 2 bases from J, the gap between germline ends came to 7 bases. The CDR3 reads CASSEWVDTDTQYF. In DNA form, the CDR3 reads TGTGCCAGCAGTGAATGGGTCGACACAGATACGCAGTATTTT. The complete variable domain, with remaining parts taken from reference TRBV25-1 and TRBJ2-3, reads EADIYQTPRYLVIGTGKKITLECSQTMGHDKMYWYQQDPGMELHLIHYSYGVNSTEKGDLSSESTVSRIRTEHFPLTLESARPSHTSQYLCASSEWVDTDTQYFGPGTRLTVL.

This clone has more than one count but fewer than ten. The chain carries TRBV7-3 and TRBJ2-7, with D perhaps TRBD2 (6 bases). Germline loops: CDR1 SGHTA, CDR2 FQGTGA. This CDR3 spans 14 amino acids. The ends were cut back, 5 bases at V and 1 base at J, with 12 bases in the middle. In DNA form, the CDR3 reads TGTGCCAGCAGCCCTAGCGTGAGGTCCTACGAGCAGTACTTC. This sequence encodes CASSPSVRSYEQYF.

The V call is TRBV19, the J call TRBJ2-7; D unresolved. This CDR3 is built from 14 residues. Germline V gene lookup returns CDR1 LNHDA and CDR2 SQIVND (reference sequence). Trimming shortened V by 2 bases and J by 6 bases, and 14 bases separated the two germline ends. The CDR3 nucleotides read TGTGCCAGTAGTATATTAGAAGACTGGCTCGAGCAGTACTTC. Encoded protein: CASSILEDWLEQYF.

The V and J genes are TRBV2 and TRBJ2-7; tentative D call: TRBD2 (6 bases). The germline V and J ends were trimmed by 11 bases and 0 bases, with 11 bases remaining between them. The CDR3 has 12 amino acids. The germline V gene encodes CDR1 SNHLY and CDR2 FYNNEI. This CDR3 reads CAGGSSSYEQYF. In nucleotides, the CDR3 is TGTGCCGGGGGGTCAAGCTCCTACGAGCAGTACTTC.

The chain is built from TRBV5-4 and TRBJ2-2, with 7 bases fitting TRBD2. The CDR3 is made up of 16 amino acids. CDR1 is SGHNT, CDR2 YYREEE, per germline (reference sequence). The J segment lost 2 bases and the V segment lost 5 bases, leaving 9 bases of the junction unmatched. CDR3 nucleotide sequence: TGTGCCAGCAGTCCTAAAGAGCGGGGCAACACCGGGGAGCTGTTTTTT. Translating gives CASSPKERGNTGELFF.